The next 15 T cell receptor beta chains were all read from a single sample in a study of human T cells and chemical hapten exposure. The sample's time point: patch test 2, 6 weeks after DPC sensitization. Treatment in this sample: therapeutic diphenylcyclopropenone sensitization with weekly scalp DPC. Using its own MiXCR run on the RACE reads, TCRdb lists one record per CDR3 protein. Of roughly 94,000 distinct CDR3 sequences listed, over 7.5% are singletons. The sample in question was whole blood, obtained in connection with sensitization to the hapten diphenylcyclopropenone (DPC). These receptors all come from a woman in her thirties or forties with alopecia areata. Some clones in this sample may be carry-over from other donors' samples.

The V and J genes are TRBV29-1 and TRBJ2-5; 13 bases map to TRBD2. CDR1 and CDR2 (germline): SQVTM, ANQGSEA. The V gene end was trimmed by 8 bases and the J gene end by 4 bases; junction bases not matched to a gene: 7. This CDR3 has 14 amino acids. CDR3 DNA: TGCAGCATGGGACTAGCGGGATTCGCAGAGACCCAGTACTTC. Translation: CSMGLAGFAETQYF.

This sequence joins TRBV29-1 and TRBJ2-7; tentative D call: TRBD1 (7 bases). The CDR3 extends over 16 amino acids. V lost 6 bases to trimming and J lost 0 bases, with 21 bases between them. Germline CDR1 and CDR2: SQVTM and ANQGSEA. CDR3 sequence reads: CSVGGQTIPPSYEQYF. CDR3 sequence (DNA): TGCAGCGTCGGGGGACAGACGATTCCCCCCTCCTACGAGCAGTACTTC.

In its sample, this clonotype was seen many times. The chain couples TRBV20-1 to TRBJ2-3; maybe TRBD2 (5 bases). Germline values: CDR1 DFQATT, CDR2 SNEGSKA (reference sequence). The V end lost 6 bases, the J end lost 4 bases, and 11 bases lay between the germline ends. CDR3 length equals 12 residues. The CDR3 DNA reads TGCAGTGCGACGGGGATTGCAGATACGCAGTATTTT. Its protein is CSATGIADTQYF.

This clonotype showed up just a few times. In DNA form, the CDR3 reads TGTGCCAGCAGCTTAACAGTCGGTTCCTATAATTCACCCCTCCACTTT. It yields the protein CASSLTVGSYNSPLHF. The rearrangement joins TRBV7-2 to TRBJ1-6; D not certain. This CDR3 has 16 amino acids. The germline gives CDR1 SGHTA, CDR2 FQGNSA. V lost 2 bases and J 1 base, leaving 9 bases between the germline ends.

V gene TRBV28 combines with J gene TRBJ2-7, with 7 bases fitting TRBD2. The germline CDR1 and CDR2 sequences are MDHEN and SYDVKM. This CDR3 comprises 14 residues. Unmatched junction bases numbered 4, after V lost 5 bases and J lost 0 bases. The chain's CDR3 is CASSNGLGSYEQYF. CDR3 DNA sequence: TGTGCCAGCAGTAACGGACTAGGCTCCTACGAGCAGTACTTC. Using reference TRBV28 and TRBJ2-7 for the parts outside the CDR3, the full variable domain is DVKVTQSSRYLVKRTGEKVFLECVQDMDHENMFWYRQDPGLGLRLIYFSYDVKMKEKGDIPEGYSVSREKKERFSLILESASTNQTSMYLCASSNGLGSYEQYFGPGTRLTVT.

This clonotype was seen only a few times. This chain uses TRBV12-3 or TRBV12-4 with TRBJ1-1; 7 bases match TRBD1. The CDR3 consists of 12 residues. V lost 9 bases, J lost 3 bases, and 4 bases stayed unmatched. CDR3 nucleotide sequence: TGTGCCAGTGGACAGGAACACACTGAAGCTTTCTTT. Its protein product is CASGQEHTEAFF.

For the CDR3, the DNA is TGTGCCAGCAGGCGACAGCACAGTAGCACAGATACGCAGTATTTT. This translates into CASRRQHSSTDTQYF. The gene calls are TRBV5-5 and TRBJ2-3; possible D gene TRBD1, 5 bases. There are 15 residues in the CDR3. V lost 5 bases and J 0 bases, leaving 13 bases between the germline ends. CDR1 is SGHKS and CDR2 is YYEKEE in the germline V gene (reference sequence). The variable domain in full, completed from reference TRBV5-5 and TRBJ2-3, reads DAGVTQSPTHLIKTRGQQVTLRCSPISGHKSVSWYQQVLGQGPQFIFQYYEKEERGRGNFPDRFSARQFPNYSSELNVNALLLGDSALYLCASRRQHSSTDTQYFGPGTRLTVL.

This clonotype was seen a handful of times. V gene TRBV20-1 combines with J gene TRBJ1-5; TRBD1 agrees at 8 bases. This CDR3 is built from 13 residues. The germline CDR1 and CDR2 sequences are DFQATT and SNEGSKA (reference sequence). With V trimmed by 3 bases and J by 6 bases, 4 bases remained unmatched. CDR3 sequence: CSASQGAVQPQHF. CDR3 DNA sequence: TGCAGTGCTAGCCAGGGGGCAGTTCAGCCCCAGCATTTT.

The sample holds many counts of this clonotype. The J gene is TRBJ2-7, the V gene TRBV28; tentative D call: TRBD1 (6 bases). Trimming pared 5 bases from V and 3 bases from J, leaving 14 bases between. The CDR3 is made up of 14 amino acids. Germline V gene data show CDR1 as MDHEN and CDR2 as SYDVKM. The CDR3 nucleotides are TGTGCCAGCAGTCCTCAAGACAGGTACTACGAGCAGTACTTC. This sequence encodes CASSPQDRYYEQYF.

This clonotype was picked up many times. This rearrangement joins TRBV7-2 to TRBJ2-3; D remains unclear. Germline V gives CDR1 SGHTA, CDR2 FQGNSA. V was clipped by 4 bases and J by 8 bases, with 16 bases between them. CDR3 length: 14 amino acids. The CDR3 sequence: CASSSLFGQSTQYF. CDR3 in DNA: TGTGCCAGCAGCTCATTATTCGGCCAAAGTACGCAGTATTTT.

The chain has TRBV28 and TRBJ1-5; D is unresolved. Germline CDR1 MDHEN, CDR2 SYDVKM. The CDR3 loop spans 14 amino acids. V lost 3 bases and J lost 4, with 10 bases in between. The CDR3 DNA follows: TGTGCCAGCAGTTTCGGAGGAGAGAATCAGCCCCAGCATTTT. It codes for CASSFGGENQPQHF.

This clonotype was counted between two and nine times. This sequence joins TRBV27 and TRBJ1-2; D unresolved. CDR3 length: 14 amino acids. The V and J ends lost 5 bases and 6 bases respectively, with 16 bases between them. CDR1 and CDR2 (germline): MNHEY, SMNVEV (reference sequence). In DNA, the CDR3 is TGTGCCAGCAGTCCTACCTACAACGCGCATGGCTACACCTTC. This encodes CASSPTYNAHGYTF.

The chain joins TRBV7-9 to TRBJ2-3, with no clear D. The germline V gene encodes CDR1 SEHNR and CDR2 FQNEAQ (reference sequence). The CDR3 runs to 11 residues. Trimming removed 5 bases at V and 3 bases at J, with 3 bases between. CDR3: CASSTTDTQYF. The CDR3 DNA reads as TGTGCCAGCAGCACAACAGATACGCAGTATTTT.

This clonotype showed up just a few times. The genes are TRBV7-8 and TRBJ1-4; 10 bases map to TRBD1. The CDR3 runs 15 residues. Germline V lookup: CDR1 SGHVS, CDR2 FQNEAQ. Trimming cost V 3 bases and J 6 bases; bases outside gene matches: 4. The CDR3 sequence is CASSFLTGGDEKLFF. The CDR3 DNA follows: TGTGCCAGCAGCTTCCTGACAGGGGGCGATGAAAAACTGTTTTTT. The full variable domain, completed using reference TRBV7-8 and TRBJ1-4, is GAGVSQSPRYKVAKRGQDVALRCDPISGHVSLFWYQQALGQGPEFLTYFQNEAQLDKSGLPSDRFFAERPEGSVSTLKIQRTQQEDSAVYLCASSFLTGGDEKLFFGSGTQLSVL.

This clonotype occurred many times. The genes are TRBV28 and TRBJ2-7, with a weak D call TRBD1 (5 bases). V lost 6 bases and J 5 bases, leaving 20 bases between the germline ends. Looked up from germline, CDR1 is MDHEN and CDR2 is SYDVKM. CDR3 length equals 15 residues. The CDR3 sequence is CASRTTDSPHHEQYF. Here the CDR3 DNA reads TGTGCCAGCAGAACAACTGACAGTCCCCACCACGAGCAGTACTTC.